What follows are 12 T cell receptor beta chains derived from one specimen sequenced in a study of response to subunit inactivated influenza vaccine. In TCRdb, the RT-PCR reads were re-called with MiXCR into one record per CDR3 protein. In the table there are hundreds of thousands of distinct CDR3 sequences, 15% to 18% of which are singletons. Material: PBMCs from blood, obtained less than 13 days after vaccination. All receptors derive from a man aged 45-65 years who received an inactivated influenza vaccine.

This clonotype was observed a handful of times. The chain employs TRBV18 and TRBJ1-6; D gene uncertain. The germline CDR1 and CDR2 sequences are KGHSH and LQKENI. The CDR3 spans 13 residues. Deletions cut 8 bases from V and 7 bases from J, with 12 bases between. CDR3 in amino acids: CASTNSGNSPLHF. The CDR3 DNA reads TGTGCCAGCACAAACTCGGGGAATTCACCCCTCCACTTT.

There are a few counts of this clonotype. The chain has TRBV10-3 and TRBJ1-1; possible D gene TRBD1, 5 bases. V dropped 4 bases and J dropped 5 bases, with 11 bases sitting between them. This CDR3 comprises 13 residues. CDR1 ENHRY and CDR2 SYGVKD come from the germline V gene. The CDR3 reads CAISGGPGTEAFF. In DNA, the CDR3 is TGTGCCATCAGTGGGGGACCGGGGACTGAAGCTTTCTTT.

This clonotype was recorded a few times. This chain joins TRBV5-5 and TRBJ1-1; D uncertain. This CDR3 has 11 amino acids. Trimming took 3 bases from V and 4 from J, leaving 4 bases between them. Germline V gene sequence: CDR1 SGHKS, CDR2 YYEKEE (reference sequence). CDR3 coding DNA: TGTGCCAGCAGCTCGCCCACTGAAGCTTTCTTT. It specifies CASSSPTEAFF.

J is TRBJ1-1 and V is TRBV2; 7 nucleotides agree with TRBD1. The germline V gene has CDR1 SNHLY and CDR2 FYNNEI. CDR3 length equals 14 residues. Germline trimming cut 3 bases from V and 3 bases from J; bases unmatched to any gene: 4. The CDR3 DNA follows: TGTGCCAGCAGTGACAGACAGGGATACACTGAAGCTTTCTTT. Its translation is CASSDRQGYTEAFF.

The chain is built from TRBV12-3 or TRBV12-4 and TRBJ2-1; D not certain. Trimming took off 3 bases at V and 8 bases at J, with 11 bases between the two ends. The CDR3 consists of 13 residues. The CDR3 sequence is CASSLITLDEQFF. DNA of the CDR3: TGTGCCAGCAGTTTGATTACTTTAGATGAGCAGTTCTTC.

The chain recombines TRBV5-5 with TRBJ2-3, with unresolved D. The CDR3 spans 16 residues. V lost 4 bases, J lost 0 bases, and 15 bases lay in between. The germline V gene has CDR1 SGHKS and CDR2 YYEKEE (reference sequence). The CDR3 DNA reads TGTGCCAGCAGCCCCCTCGGGCGGCGAAGCACAGATACGCAGTATTTT. Protein sequence: CASSPLGRRSTDTQYF.

In this sample, this clonotype turned up many times. A read error may produce the germline difference seen at one junction end. The rearrangement joins TRBV12-3 or TRBV12-4 to TRBJ2-3, with 10 bases aligning to TRBD2. The CDR3 covers 13 residues. The CDR3 here is CASRLAGGDTQYF. The CDR3 DNA reads TGTGCCAGCAGGTTAGCGGGAGGAGATACGCAGTATTTT.

This clonotype has a handful of counts. J is TRBJ2-3 and V is TRBV2; 7 nucleotides line up with TRBD2. The CDR3 is 14 residues long. The germline gives CDR1 SNHLY, CDR2 FYNNEI. Trimming took 7 bases from V and 0 from J; bases not matched to a gene: 4. The CDR3 DNA is TGTGCCAGCAATCTAGCGGCTAGCACAGATACGCAGTATTTT. Protein: CASNLAASTDTQYF.

Only a few counts were recorded for this clonotype. The chain combines TRBV5-6 with TRBJ1-2; no definite D call. Looked up from germline, CDR1 is SGHDT and CDR2 is YYEEEE. Trimming stripped 2 bases from V and 6 bases from J, with 8 bases between. CDR3 length: 12 amino acids. In nucleotides, the CDR3 is TGTGCCAGCAGCTTTGGGTCGGATGGCTACACCTTC. It is translated as CASSFGSDGYTF.

The rearrangement links TRBV24-1 to TRBJ2-7; TRBD2 aligns across 12 bases. Germline CDR1 KGHDR, CDR2 SFDVKD. The trim removed 3 bases at V and 2 bases at J, leaving 1 base unmatched. CDR3 length: 15 residues. The chain's CDR3 is CATSDPSGGAYEQYF. The DNA for the CDR3 is TGTGCCACCAGTGATCCTAGCGGGGGGGCCTACGAGCAGTACTTC.

This clonotype was seen only a few times. V usage is TRBV30 and J usage is TRBJ2-3; D ambiguous. Per germline, CDR1 GTSNPN and CDR2 SVGIG (reference sequence). The CDR3 has 12 amino acids. Trimming took off 5 bases at V and 2 bases at J, with 8 bases between the two ends. The CDR3 sequence: CAWGSDTDTQYF. Here the CDR3 DNA reads TGTGCCTGGGGGTCGGACACAGATACGCAGTATTTT. The entire variable domain, with the rest obtained from reference TRBV30 and TRBJ2-3, is as follows: SQTIHQWPATLVQPVGSPLSLECTVEGTSNPNLYWYRQAAGRGLQLLFYSVGIGQISSEVPQNLSASRPQDRQFILSSKKLLLSDSGFYLCAWGSDTDTQYFGPGTRLTVL.

Only a few counts were recorded for this clonotype. V gene TRBV7-2 combines with J gene TRBJ2-3; 12 positions match TRBD2. Trimming cost V 2 bases and J 3 bases; bases outside gene matches: 6. Germline V gene sequence: CDR1 SGHTA, CDR2 FQGNSA. The CDR3 extends over 17 amino acids. CDR3 sequence: CASSLSPSGRATDTQYF. As DNA, the CDR3 is TGTGCCAGCAGCTTAAGCCCTAGCGGGAGGGCAACAGATACGCAGTATTTT.